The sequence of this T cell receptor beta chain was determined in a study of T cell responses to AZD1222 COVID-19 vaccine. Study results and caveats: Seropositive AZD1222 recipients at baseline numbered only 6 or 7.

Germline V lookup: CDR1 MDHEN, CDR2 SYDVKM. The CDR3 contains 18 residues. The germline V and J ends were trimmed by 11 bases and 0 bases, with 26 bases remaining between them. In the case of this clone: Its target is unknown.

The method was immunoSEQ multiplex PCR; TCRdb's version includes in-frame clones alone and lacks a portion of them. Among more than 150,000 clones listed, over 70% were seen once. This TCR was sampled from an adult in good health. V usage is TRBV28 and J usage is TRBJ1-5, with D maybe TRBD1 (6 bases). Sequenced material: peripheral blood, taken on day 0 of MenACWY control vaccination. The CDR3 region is CAVGRGTGIGYSNQPQHF. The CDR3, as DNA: TGTGCCGTTGGCAGGGGAACGGGTATCGGCTATAGCAATCAGCCCCAGCATTTT.